One TCR beta chain is described in this entry. The PCR had 60 Vbeta and 13 Jbeta primers. TCRdb's table, derived via immunoSEQ multiplex PCR, lists solely in-frame clones and lacks some. The sample records 100,000 or so clones, around 84% being singletons. This CDR3 contains 14 residues. Trimming cost V 7 bases and J 3 bases; bases outside gene matches: 6. Germline V CDR1 and CDR2: SEHNR, FQNEAQ (reference sequence). This sample is part of a study of cytomegalovirus exposure and HLA in healthy donors. The sequenced sample was PBMCs. J is TRBJ2-7 and V is TRBV7-9; 10 bases agree with TRBD1. This sequence was found in a young man in good health and CMV-seronegative. The CDR3 loop is CASTHRDRGYEQYF. The CDR3 nucleotides read TGTGCCAGCACCCACCGGGACAGGGGCTACGAGCAGTACTTC.